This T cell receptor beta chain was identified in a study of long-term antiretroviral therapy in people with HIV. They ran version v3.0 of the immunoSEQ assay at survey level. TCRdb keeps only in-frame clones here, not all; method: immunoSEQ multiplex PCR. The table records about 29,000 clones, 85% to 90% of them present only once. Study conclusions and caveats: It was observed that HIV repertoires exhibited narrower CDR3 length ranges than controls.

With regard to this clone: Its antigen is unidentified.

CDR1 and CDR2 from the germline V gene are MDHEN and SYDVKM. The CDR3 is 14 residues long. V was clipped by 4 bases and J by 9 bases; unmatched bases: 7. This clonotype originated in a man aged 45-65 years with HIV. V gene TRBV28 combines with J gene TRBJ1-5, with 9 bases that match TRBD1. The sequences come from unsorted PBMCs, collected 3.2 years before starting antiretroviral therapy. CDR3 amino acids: CASSSGQGPRPQHF. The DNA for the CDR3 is TGTGCCAGCAGTTCGGGACAGGGCCCGCGGCCCCAGCATTTT.